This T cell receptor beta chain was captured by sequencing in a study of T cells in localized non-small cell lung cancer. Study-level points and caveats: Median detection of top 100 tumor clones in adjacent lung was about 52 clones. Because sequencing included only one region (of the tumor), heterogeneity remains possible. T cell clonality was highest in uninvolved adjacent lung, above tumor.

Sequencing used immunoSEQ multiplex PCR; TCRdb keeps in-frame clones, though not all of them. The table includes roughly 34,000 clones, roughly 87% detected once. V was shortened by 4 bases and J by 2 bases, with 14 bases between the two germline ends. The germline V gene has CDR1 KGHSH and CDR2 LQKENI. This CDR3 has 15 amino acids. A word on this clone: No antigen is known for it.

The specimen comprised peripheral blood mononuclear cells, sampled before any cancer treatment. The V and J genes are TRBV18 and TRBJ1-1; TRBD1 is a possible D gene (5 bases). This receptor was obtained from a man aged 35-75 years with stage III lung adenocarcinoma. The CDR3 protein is CASSRSGRENTEAFF. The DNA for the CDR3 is TGTGCCAGCTCACGTAGTGGCAGGGAAAACACTGAAGCTTTCTTT.